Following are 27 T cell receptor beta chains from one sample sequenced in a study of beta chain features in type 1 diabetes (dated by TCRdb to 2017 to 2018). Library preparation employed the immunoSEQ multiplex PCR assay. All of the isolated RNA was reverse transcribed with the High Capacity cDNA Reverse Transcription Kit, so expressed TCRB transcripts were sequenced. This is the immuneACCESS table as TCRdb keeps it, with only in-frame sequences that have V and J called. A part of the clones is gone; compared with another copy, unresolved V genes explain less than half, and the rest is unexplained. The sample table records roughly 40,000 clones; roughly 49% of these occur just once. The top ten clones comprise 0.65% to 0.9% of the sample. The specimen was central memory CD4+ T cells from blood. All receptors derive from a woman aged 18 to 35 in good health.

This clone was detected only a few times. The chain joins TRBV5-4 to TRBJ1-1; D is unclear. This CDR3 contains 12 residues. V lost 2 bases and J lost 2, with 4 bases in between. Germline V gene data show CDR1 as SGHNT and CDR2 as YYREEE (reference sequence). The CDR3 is CASSFQNTEAFF. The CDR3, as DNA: TGTGCCAGCAGCTTTCAAAACACTGAAGCTTTCTTT.

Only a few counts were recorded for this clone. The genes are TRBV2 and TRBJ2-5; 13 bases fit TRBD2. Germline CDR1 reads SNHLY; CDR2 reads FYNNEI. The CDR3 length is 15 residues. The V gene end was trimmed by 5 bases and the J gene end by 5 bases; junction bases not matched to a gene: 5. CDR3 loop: CASSRLAGGLETQYF. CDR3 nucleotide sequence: TGTGCCAGCAGTAGACTAGCGGGGGGCCTGGAGACCCAGTACTTC.

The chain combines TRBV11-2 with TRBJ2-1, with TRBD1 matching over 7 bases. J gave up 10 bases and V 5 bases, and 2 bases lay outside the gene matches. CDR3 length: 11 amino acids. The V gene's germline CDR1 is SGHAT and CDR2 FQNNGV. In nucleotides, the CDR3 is TGTGCCAGCAGCCAGGGGGTAGAGCAGTTCTTC. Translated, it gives CASSQGVEQFF. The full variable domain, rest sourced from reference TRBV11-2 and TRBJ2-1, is EAGVAQSPRYKIIEKRQSVAFWCNPISGHATLYWYQQILGQGPKLLIQFQNNGVVDDSQLPKDRFSAERLKGVDSTLKIQPAKLEDSAVYLCASSQGVEQFFGPGTRLTVL.

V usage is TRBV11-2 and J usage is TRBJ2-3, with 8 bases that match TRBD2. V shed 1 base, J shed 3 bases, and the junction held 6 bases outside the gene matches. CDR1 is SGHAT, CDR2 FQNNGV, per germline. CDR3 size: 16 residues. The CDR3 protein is CASSLAPGLGTDTQYF. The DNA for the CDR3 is TGTGCCAGCAGCTTAGCTCCGGGACTAGGAACAGATACGCAGTATTTT.

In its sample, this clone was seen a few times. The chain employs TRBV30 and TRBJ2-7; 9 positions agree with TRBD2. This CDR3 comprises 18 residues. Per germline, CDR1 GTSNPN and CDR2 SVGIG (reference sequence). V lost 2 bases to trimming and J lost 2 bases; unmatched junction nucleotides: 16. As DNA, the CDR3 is TGTGCCTGGAGTTTTAAGCCGATGACTAGCGGAGGGGCCTACGAGCAGTACTTC. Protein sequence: CAWSFKPMTSGGAYEQYF.

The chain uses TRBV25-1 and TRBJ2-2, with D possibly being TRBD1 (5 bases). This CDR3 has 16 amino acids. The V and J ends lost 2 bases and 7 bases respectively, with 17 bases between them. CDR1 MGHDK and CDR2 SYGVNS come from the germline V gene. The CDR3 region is CASSEHGQGSDGELFF. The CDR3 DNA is TGTGCCAGCAGTGAACATGGGCAGGGTTCTGACGGGGAGCTGTTTTTT. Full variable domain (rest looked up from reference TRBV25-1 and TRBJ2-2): EADIYQTPRYLVIGTGKKITLECSQTMGHDKMYWYQQDPGMELHLIHYSYGVNSTEKGDLSSESTVSRIRTEHFPLTLESARPSHTSQYLCASSEHGQGSDGELFFGEGSRLTVL.

The CDR3 reads CASSRTSDRTDTQYF. The CDR3 DNA is TGTGCCAGCAGTCGGACTAGCGACCGCACAGATACGCAGTATTTT. J is TRBJ2-3 and V is TRBV25-1; 9 bases align to TRBD2. CDR1 is MGHDK and CDR2 is SYGVNS in the germline V gene. The CDR3 extends over 15 amino acids. V dropped 5 bases and J dropped 1; count of bases not matched to a gene: 4. The variable domain in full, completed from reference TRBV25-1 and TRBJ2-3, reads EADIYQTPRYLVIGTGKKITLECSQTMGHDKMYWYQQDPGMELHLIHYSYGVNSTEKGDLSSESTVSRIRTEHFPLTLESARPSHTSQYLCASSRTSDRTDTQYFGPGTRLTVL.

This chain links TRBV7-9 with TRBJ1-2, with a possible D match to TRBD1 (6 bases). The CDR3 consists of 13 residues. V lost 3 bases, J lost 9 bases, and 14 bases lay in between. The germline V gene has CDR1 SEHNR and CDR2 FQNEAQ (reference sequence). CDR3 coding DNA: TGTGCCAGCAGCTTCGGCAGGGACACGAGCTACACCTTC. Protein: CASSFGRDTSYTF.

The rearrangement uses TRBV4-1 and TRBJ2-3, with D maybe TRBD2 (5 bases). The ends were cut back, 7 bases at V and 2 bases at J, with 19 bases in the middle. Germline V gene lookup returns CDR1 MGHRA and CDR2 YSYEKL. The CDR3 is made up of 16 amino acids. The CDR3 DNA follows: TGCGCCAGCAAGGGAGACGGGTTTTTTACCACAGATACGCAGTATTTT. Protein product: CASKGDGFFTTDTQYF.

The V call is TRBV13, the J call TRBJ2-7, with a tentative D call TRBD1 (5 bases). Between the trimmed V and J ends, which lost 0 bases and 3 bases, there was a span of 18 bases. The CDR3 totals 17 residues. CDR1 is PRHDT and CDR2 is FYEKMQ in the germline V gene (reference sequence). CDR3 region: CASSLGLGSGAFYEQYF. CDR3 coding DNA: TGTGCCAGCAGCTTAGGGCTGGGATCTGGGGCATTCTACGAGCAGTACTTC.

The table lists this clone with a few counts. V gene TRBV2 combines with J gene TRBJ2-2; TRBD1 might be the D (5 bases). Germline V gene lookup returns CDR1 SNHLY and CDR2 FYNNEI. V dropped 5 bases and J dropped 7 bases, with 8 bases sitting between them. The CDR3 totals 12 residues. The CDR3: CASSSGFGELFF. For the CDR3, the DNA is TGTGCCAGCAGTTCAGGGTTCGGGGAGCTGTTTTTT.

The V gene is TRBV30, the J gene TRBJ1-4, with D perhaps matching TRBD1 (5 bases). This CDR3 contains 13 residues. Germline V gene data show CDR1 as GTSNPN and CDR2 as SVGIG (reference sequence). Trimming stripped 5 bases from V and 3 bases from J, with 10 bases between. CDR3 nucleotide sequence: TGTGCCTGGTGCCGGGACTCTAATGAAAAACTGTTTTTT. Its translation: CAWCRDSNEKLFF.

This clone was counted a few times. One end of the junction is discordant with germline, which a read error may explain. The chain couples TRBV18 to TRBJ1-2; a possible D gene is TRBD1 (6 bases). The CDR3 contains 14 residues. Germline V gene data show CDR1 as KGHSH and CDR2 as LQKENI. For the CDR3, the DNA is TGTGCCACCTCAACAGAGCCAGGGGACTATGGCTACACCTTC. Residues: CATSTEPGDYGYTF.

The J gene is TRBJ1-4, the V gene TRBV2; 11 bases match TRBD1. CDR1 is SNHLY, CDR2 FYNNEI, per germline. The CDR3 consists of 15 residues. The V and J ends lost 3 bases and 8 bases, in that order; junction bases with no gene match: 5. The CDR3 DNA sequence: TGTGCCAGCAGTGAGGACAGGGGGCTTGTGGAAAAACTGTTTTTT. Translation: CASSEDRGLVEKLFF.

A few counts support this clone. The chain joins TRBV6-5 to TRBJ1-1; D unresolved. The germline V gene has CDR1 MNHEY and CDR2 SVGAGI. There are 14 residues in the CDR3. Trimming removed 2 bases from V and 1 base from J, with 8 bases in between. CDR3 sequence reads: CASSYRGRNTEAFF. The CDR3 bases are TGTGCCAGCAGTTACCGGGGTCGGAACACTGAAGCTTTCTTT.

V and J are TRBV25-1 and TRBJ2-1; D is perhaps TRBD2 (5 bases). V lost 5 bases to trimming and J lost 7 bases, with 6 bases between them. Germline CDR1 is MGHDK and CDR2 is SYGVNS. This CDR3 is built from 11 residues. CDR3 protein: CASSRGNEQFF. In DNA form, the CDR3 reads TGTGCCAGCAGTCGGGGAAATGAGCAGTTCTTC.

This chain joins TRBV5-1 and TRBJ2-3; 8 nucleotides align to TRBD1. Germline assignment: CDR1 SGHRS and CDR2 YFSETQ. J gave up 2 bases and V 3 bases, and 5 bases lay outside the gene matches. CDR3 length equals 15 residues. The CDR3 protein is CASSWDRTLTDTQYF. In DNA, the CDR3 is TGCGCCAGCAGCTGGGACAGGACCCTCACAGATACGCAGTATTTT.

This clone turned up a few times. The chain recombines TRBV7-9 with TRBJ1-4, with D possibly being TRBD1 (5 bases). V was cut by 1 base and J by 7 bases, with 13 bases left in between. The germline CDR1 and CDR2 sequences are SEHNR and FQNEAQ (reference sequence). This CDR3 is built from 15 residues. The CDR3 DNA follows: TGTGCCAGCAGCTTAGGACGCCAGGGAGGTGAAAAACTGTTTTTT. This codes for CASSLGRQGGEKLFF.

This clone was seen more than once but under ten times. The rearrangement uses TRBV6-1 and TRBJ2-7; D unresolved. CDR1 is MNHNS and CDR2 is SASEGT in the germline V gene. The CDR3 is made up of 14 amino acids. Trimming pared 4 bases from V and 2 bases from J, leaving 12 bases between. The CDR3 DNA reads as TGTGCCAGCAGTGGGGCAGGTCTACCCTACGAGCAGTACTTC. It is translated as CASSGAGLPYEQYF.

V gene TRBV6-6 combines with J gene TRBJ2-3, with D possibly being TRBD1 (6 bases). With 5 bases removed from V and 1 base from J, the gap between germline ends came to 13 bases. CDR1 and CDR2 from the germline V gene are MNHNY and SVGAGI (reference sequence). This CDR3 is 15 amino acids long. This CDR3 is CASSTQGMGTDTQYF. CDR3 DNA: TGTGCCAGCAGTACTCAGGGGATGGGCACAGATACGCAGTATTTT.

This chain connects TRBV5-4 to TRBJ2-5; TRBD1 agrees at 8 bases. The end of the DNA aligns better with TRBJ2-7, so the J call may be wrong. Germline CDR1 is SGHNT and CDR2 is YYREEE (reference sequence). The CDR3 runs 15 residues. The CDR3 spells CASSVTGDFLNEQYF. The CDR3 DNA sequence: TGTGCCAGCAGCGTGACAGGGGATTTTTTGAACGAGCAGTACTTC.

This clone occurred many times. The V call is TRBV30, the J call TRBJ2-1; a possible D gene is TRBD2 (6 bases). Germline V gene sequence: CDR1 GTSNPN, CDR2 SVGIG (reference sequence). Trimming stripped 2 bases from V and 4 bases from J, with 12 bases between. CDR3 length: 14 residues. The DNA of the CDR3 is TGTGCCTGGAGTCCCCCCGGGGGATACAATGAGCAGTTCTTC. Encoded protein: CAWSPPGGYNEQFF.

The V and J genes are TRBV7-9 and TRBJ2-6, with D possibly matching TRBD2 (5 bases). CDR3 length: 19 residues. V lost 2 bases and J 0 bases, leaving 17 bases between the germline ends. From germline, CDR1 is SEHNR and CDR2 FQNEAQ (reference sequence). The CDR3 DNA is TGTGCCAGCAGCTTATGGGGAGAAGTCCTTCGCTCTGGGGCCAACGTCCTGACTTTC. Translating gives CASSLWGEVLRSGANVLTF.

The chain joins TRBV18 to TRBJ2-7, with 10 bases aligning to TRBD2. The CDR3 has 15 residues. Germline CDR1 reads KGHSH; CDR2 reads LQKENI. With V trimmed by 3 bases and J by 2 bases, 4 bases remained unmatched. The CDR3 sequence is CASSPELAGAYEQYF. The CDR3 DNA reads TGTGCCAGCTCACCGGAGCTAGCGGGAGCCTACGAGCAGTACTTC.

The CDR3 region is CASSRVRGNNSPLHF. Written as DNA, the CDR3 is TGTGCCAGCAGCCGAGTACGGGGGAATAATTCACCCCTCCACTTT. This rearrangement joins TRBV7-8 to TRBJ1-6, with D possibly TRBD1 on 5 matching bases. The CDR3 is 15 amino acids. V shed 5 bases and J shed 5 bases, with 13 bases lying between them. Germline CDR1 is SGHVS and CDR2 is FQNEAQ.

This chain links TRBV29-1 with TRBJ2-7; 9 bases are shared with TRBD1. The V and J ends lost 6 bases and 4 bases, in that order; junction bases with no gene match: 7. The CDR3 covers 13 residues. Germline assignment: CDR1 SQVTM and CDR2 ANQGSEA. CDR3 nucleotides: TGCAGCGTAAAAGGGGACAGGGCTTACGAGCAGTACTTC. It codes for CSVKGDRAYEQYF.

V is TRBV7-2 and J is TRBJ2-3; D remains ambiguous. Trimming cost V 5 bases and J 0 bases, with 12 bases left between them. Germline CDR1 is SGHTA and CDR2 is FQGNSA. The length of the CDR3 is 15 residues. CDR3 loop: CASSRRWSSTDTQYF. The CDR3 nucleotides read TGTGCCAGCAGCAGACGGTGGAGTAGCACAGATACGCAGTATTTT.